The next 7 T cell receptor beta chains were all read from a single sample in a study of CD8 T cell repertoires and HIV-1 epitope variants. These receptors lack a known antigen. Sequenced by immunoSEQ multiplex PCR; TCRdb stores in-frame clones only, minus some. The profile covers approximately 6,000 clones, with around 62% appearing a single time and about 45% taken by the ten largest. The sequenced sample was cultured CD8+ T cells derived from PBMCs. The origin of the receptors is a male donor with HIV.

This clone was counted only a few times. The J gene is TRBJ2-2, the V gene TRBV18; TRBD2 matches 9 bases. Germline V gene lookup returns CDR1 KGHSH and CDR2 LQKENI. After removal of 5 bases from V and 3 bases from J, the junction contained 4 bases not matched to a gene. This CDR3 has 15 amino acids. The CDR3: CASSRTSDYTGELFF. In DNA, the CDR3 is TGTGCCAGCTCAAGGACTAGCGACTACACCGGGGAGCTGTTTTTT.

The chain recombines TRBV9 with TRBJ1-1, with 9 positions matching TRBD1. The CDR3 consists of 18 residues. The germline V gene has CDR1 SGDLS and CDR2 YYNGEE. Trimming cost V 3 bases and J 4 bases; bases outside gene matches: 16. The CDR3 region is CASSANPDGTGLSTEAFF. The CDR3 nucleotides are TGTGCCAGCAGCGCCAACCCCGACGGGACAGGGTTGAGCACTGAAGCTTTCTTT.

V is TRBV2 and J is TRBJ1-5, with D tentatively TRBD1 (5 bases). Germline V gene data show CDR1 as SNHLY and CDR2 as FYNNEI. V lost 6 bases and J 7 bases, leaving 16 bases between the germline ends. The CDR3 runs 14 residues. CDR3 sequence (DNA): TGTGCCAGCAGCCCGAACAGGTTACAACAGCCCCAGCATTTT. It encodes CASSPNRLQQPQHF. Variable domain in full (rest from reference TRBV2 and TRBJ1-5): EPEVTQTPSHQVTQMGQEVILRCVPISNHLYFYWYRQILGQKVEFLVSFYNNEISEKSEIFDDQFSVERPDGSNFTLKIRSTKLEDSAMYFCASSPNRLQQPQHFGDGTRLSIL.

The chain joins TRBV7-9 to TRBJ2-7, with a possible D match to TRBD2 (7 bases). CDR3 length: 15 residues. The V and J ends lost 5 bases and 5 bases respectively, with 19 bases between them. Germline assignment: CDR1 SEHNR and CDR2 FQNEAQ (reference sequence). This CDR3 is CASSGRERGGDEQYF. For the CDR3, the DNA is TGTGCCAGCAGCGGTAGAGAGAGGGGGGGGGACGAGCAGTACTTC.

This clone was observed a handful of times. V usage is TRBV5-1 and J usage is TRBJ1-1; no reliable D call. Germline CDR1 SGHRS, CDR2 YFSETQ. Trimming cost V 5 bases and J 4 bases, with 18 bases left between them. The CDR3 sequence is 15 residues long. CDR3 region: CASSFGPTGGTEAFF. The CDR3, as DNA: TGCGCCAGCAGTTTTGGGCCCACCGGAGGCACTGAAGCTTTCTTT.

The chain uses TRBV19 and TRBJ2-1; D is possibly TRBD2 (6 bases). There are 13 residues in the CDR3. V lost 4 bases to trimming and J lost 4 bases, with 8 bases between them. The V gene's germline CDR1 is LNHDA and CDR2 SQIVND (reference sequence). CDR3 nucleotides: TGTGCCAGTAGTAGGGACTCTTACAATGAGCAGTTCTTC. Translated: CASSRDSYNEQFF.

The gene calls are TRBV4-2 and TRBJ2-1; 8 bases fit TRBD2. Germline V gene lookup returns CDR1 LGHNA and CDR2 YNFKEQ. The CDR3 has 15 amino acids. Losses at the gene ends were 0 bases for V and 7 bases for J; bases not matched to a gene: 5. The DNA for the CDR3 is TGTGCCAGCAGCCAAGAAGGCGGGGGGATAAATGAGCAGTTCTTC. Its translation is CASSQEGGGINEQFF.